The source of this TCR beta chain is a study of shared clonotypes between healthy human individuals. Sequencing was performed with immunoSEQ multiplex PCR; in TCRdb, only in-frame clones are kept and a portion is missing. The sample yields approximately 2.3 million clones, over 85% seen once. This CDR3 has 14 amino acids. Looked up from germline, CDR1 is SGHRS and CDR2 is YFSETQ. CD45RA+ naive and CD45RA-negative memory subsets were separated from CD4+ cells. The sequencing input was naive CD4+ T cells from PBMCs. Subset defined: CD45RA+ positively selected. This sequence was found in a man between 18 and 35 years old in good health. Some clones in this sample may be carry-over from other donors' samples. V usage is TRBV5-1 and J usage is TRBJ2-5; either TRBD1 or TRBD2 may fit D (5 bases each). Here the CDR3 reads CATKPGRIQETQYF. The CDR3 DNA reads TGCGCAACCAAGCCGGGACGGATACAAGAGACCCAGTACTTC. The complete variable domain, with remaining parts taken from reference TRBV5-1 and TRBJ2-5, reads KAGVTQTPRYLIKTRGQQVTLSCSPISGHRSVSWYQQTPGQGLQFLFEYFSETQRNKGNFPGRFSGRQFSNSRSEMNVSTLELGDSALYLCATKPGRIQETQYFGPGTRLLVL.